Listed here are 2 T cell receptor beta chains from one sample, sequenced in a study of response to subunit inactivated influenza vaccine. TCRdb fed the RT-PCR reads into MiXCR, producing one record per CDR3 protein. The repertoire holds approximately 730,000 distinct CDR3 sequences, with about 14% as singletons. The sample consisted of PBMCs from blood, taken around two weeks before vaccination. The receptors were gathered from a man in his fifties who received an inactivated influenza vaccine.

This clonotype was observed a few times. DNA of the CDR3: TGTGCCAGCATTTCGGGACAGGGGGCCGGGGAGCTGTTTTTT. Its protein product is CASISGQGAGELFF. The chain employs TRBV6-2 or TRBV6-3 and TRBJ2-2, with 11 bases fitting TRBD1. CDR1 is MNHEY, CDR2 SVGEGT, per germline. The V segment lost 7 bases and the J segment 6 bases; nucleotides outside the gene matches: 4. This CDR3 has 14 amino acids.

V gene TRBV5-1 combines with J gene TRBJ2-3, with 13 positions matching TRBD2. J was trimmed by 3 bases and V by 4 bases; bases with no gene match: 8. Germline V gives CDR1 SGHRS, CDR2 YFSETQ. This CDR3 spans 17 amino acids. The CDR3 DNA is TGCGCCAGCAGCCAAGTTCCGGGACTAGCGGGAACAGATACGCAGTATTTT. Translating gives CASSQVPGLAGTDTQYF.